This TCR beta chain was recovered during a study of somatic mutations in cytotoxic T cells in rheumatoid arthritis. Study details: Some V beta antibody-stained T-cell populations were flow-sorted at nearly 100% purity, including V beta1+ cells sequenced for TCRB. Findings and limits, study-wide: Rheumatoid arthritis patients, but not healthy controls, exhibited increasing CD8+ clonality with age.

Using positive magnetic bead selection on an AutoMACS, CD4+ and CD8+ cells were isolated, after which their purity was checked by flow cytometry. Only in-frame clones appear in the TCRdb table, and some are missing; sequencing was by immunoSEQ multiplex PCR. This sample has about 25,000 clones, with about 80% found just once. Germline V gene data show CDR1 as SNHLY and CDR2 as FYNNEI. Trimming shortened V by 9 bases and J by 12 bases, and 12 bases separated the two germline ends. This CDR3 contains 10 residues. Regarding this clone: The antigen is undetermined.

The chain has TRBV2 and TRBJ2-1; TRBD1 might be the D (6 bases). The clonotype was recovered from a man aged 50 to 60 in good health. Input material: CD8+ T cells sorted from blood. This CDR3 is CASLTGVQFF. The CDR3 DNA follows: TGTGCCAGTTTGACAGGCGTGCAGTTCTTC.